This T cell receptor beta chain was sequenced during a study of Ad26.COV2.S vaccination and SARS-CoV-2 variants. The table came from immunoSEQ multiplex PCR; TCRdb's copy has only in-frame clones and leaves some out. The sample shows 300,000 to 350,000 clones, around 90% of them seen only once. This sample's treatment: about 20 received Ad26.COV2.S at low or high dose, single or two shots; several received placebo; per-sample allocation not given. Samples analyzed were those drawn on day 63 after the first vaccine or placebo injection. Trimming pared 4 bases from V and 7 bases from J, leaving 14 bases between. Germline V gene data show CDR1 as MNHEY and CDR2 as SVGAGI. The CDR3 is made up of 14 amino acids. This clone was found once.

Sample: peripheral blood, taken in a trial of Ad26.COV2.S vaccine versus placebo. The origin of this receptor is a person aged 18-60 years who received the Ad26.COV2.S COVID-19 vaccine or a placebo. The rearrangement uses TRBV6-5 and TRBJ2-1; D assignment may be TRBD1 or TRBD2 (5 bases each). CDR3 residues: CASSSFLWGNEQFF. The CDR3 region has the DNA TGTGCCAGCAGTTCGTTTCTGTGGGGGAATGAGCAGTTCTTC.